The next 3 T cell receptor beta chains were all read from a single sample in a study of type 1 regulatory T cells (dated by TCRdb to 2020 to 2022). Sequenced using an Illumina MiSeq. TCRdb reworked the public reads: Q25 trimming with fastp, MiXCR clone assembly, productive beta chains retained. Each CDR3 protein gets just one entry, which takes the most common genes and DNA from the rows behind it. In this sample the table shows 90,000 to 100,000 distinct CDR3 sequences, 25% to 40% of which occur a single time. The ten largest clones capture less than 2.5% of the sample. Sequenced sample: CD4+ T cells, either the whole sample or a sorted fraction (not recorded which). These TCRs come from a human donor in good health.

In its sample, this clonotype was seen once. The rearrangement links TRBV5-1 to TRBJ2-1, with TRBD2 matching over 7 bases. V gave up 0 bases and J gave up 2 bases; unmatched junction bases: 8. Germline V gene data show CDR1 as SGHRS and CDR2 as YFSETQ. CDR3 length equals 17 residues. The CDR3 DNA sequence: TGCGCCAGCAGCTTGGGGTTGGGGGGGTTCACCTACAATGAGCAGTTCTTC. This gives the protein CASSLGLGGFTYNEQFF.

This clonotype was observed a handful of times. The chain couples TRBV5-1 to TRBJ1-2; TRBD1 agrees at 7 bases. The CDR3 runs to 14 residues. With 4 bases clipped from V and 2 bases from J, the junction kept 5 bases outside the gene matches. Germline V gives CDR1 SGHRS, CDR2 YFSETQ. CDR3 coding DNA: TGCGCCAGCAGCCCCGGGACAGACAACTATGGCTACACCTTC. Protein sequence: CASSPGTDNYGYTF.

The V and J genes are TRBV7-3 and TRBJ2-1, with a weak D call TRBD2 (5 bases). Germline V gives CDR1 SGHTA, CDR2 FQGTGA. CDR3 size: 15 residues. With 6 bases removed from V and 5 bases from J, the gap between germline ends came to 17 bases. The CDR3 sequence is CASSTVGGSHNEQFF. CDR3 bases: TGTGCCAGCAGTACAGTTGGTGGGAGTCACAATGAGCAGTTCTTC.